A selection of T cell receptor beta chains follows, all from one sample in a study of cytotoxic CD8 clonotypes in ibrutinib-treated CLL. Data came from immunoSEQ multiplex PCR; TCRdb stores just in-frame clones and leaves some out. This sample has about 60,000 clones, with 54% found just once. The material was PBMCs, obtained at disease progression, from a patient treated with ibrutinib. These TCRs come from a human donor with chronic lymphocytic leukemia. The CDR3 runs from the conserved cysteine through the conserved F or W. A D gene is named only where the DNA matches it firmly. Where a row states a size, it is once, few, many or the class of an expanded clone; other rows omit it.

15	TRBV30	-	TRBJ1-6	few	CAGRQTVSYNSPLHF	TGTGCCGGGAGACAGACCGTCTCCTATAATTCACCCCTCCACTTT
14	TRBV21-1	-	TRBJ1-1	-	CASRKITGGTEAFF	TGTGCCAGCAGAAAAATTACAGGGGGCACTGAAGCTTTCTTT
13	TRBV19	TRBD1	TRBJ2-3	few	CAGRDRQTDTQYF	TGTGCCGGACGGGACAGGCAAACAGATACGCAGTATTTT
13	TRBV18	-	TRBJ2-3	-	CASSPPASDTQYF	TGTGCCAGCTCACCACCGGCTAGCGATACGCAGTATTTT
13	TRBV28	-	TRBJ2-7	once	CASQLQATYEQYF	TGTGCCAGTCAGCTTCAGGCGACCTACGAGCAGTACTTC
15	TRBV6-5	-	TRBJ1-5	-	CASKFRAYSNQPQHF	TGTGCCAGCAAATTCAGGGCATATAGCAATCAGCCCCAGCATTTT
17	TRBV4-3	TRBD2	TRBJ2-1	-	CASSFEPAGGVYNEQFF	TGCGCCAGCAGCTTCGAGCCAGCGGGAGGAGTCTACAATGAGCAGTTCTTC
18	TRBV9	TRBD2	TRBJ2-2	-	CASSVLMTSGRETGELFF	TGTGCCAGCAGCGTGTTAATGACTAGCGGGAGGGAAACCGGGGAGCTGTTTTTT
14	TRBV2	-	TRBJ2-4	few	CASRSIGAKNIQYF	TGTGCCAGCAGGTCGATCGGAGCCAAAAACATTCAGTACTTC
19	TRBV2	TRBD1	TRBJ2-7	few	CASNTRQGTLNYQLRGQYF	TGTGCCAGCAACACGAGACAGGGTACTTTGAACTACCAACTACGAGGACAGTACTTC
16	TRBV10-3	-	TRBJ1-6	few	CAISEEGDQGNSPLHF	TGTGCCATCAGTGAAGAAGGCGATCAGGGAAATTCACCCCTCCACTTT
14	TRBV7-3	-	TRBJ2-1	-	CASSLEGLNNEQFF	TGTGCCAGCAGCCTCGAGGGACTCAACAATGAGCAGTTCTTC
13	TRBV6-1	-	TRBJ2-2	-	CASRQGFTGELFF	TGTGCCAGCAGACAGGGCTTTACCGGGGAGCTGTTTTTT
14	TRBV28	-	TRBJ2-6	-	CASSSGSGANVLTF	TGTGCCAGCAGTTCGGGGAGTGGGGCCAACGTCCTGACTTTC
15	TRBV7-3	-	TRBJ2-1	-	CASSGSRMRGDEQFF	TGTGCCAGCAGCGGGAGCCGCATGCGTGGCGATGAGCAGTTCTTC
14	TRBV19	-	TRBJ2-7	-	CASSGYRDSYEQYF	TGTGCCAGTAGTGGGTACAGGGACTCCTACGAGCAGTACTTC
16	TRBV18	-	TRBJ2-1	few	CASSPPGPLVGNEQFF	TGTGCCAGCTCACCACCCGGCCCATTAGTAGGGAATGAGCAGTTCTTC
14	TRBV25-1	TRBD1	TRBJ2-1	-	CASSDTDRVDEQFF	TGTGCCAGCAGTGATACAGACAGGGTGGATGAGCAGTTCTTC
14	TRBV28	-	TRBJ1-2	-	CASSLTGPTYGYTF	TGTGCCAGCAGTTTAACGGGGCCGACCTATGGCTACACCTTC
14	TRBV2	TRBD1	TRBJ2-1	-	CAIRTGTACNEQFF	TGTGCCATACGGACCGGGACAGCGTGCAATGAGCAGTTCTTC
12	TRBV12-5	-	TRBJ1-2	-	CASGLTNYGYTF	TGTGCTAGTGGTTTGACTAACTATGGCTACACCTTC
13	TRBV2	-	TRBJ1-4	-	CASSEGGSEKLFF	TGTGCCAGCAGTGAAGGGGGATCCGAAAAACTGTTTTTT
16	TRBV29-1	TRBD1	TRBJ2-5	once	CSVPGQGSGWSETQYF	TGCAGCGTCCCGGGACAGGGTTCGGGGTGGTCGGAGACCCAGTACTTC
14	TRBV2	-	TRBJ1-5	few	CASSEEGTSEPQHF	TGTGCCAGCAGTGAAGAGGGGACGTCAGAGCCCCAGCATTTT
15	TRBV7-2	-	TRBJ2-1	-	CASSSRVARYNEQFF	TGTGCCAGCAGCTCCCGGGTAGCGCGGTACAATGAGCAGTTCTTC
15	TRBV7-2	TRBD2	TRBJ2-7	once	CASSLVPSGVYEQYF	TGTGCCAGCAGCTTAGTTCCTAGCGGGGTATACGAGCAGTACTTC
11	TRBV20-1	-	TRBJ2-7	-	CSASGNYEQYF	TGCAGTGCTAGCGGAAATTACGAGCAGTACTTC
14	TRBV13	TRBD1	TRBJ1-4	-	CASSATGTGEKLFF	TGTGCCAGCAGCGCCACCGGGACAGGGGAAAAACTGTTTTTT
14	TRBV5-6	-	TRBJ1-2	-	CASSLVLGNYGYTF	TGTGCCAGCAGCTTGGTGTTGGGAAACTATGGCTACACCTTC
12	TRBV28	-	TRBJ1-2	-	CASKTGDYGYTF	TGTGCCAGCAAAACGGGAGATTATGGCTACACCTTC
15	TRBV6-5	-	TRBJ2-2	-	CASSALGRLTGELFF	TGTGCCAGCAGTGCCCTGGGTCGTCTCACCGGGGAGCTGTTTTTT
14	TRBV19	-	TRBJ2-2	few	CASSIRALAGELFF	TGTGCCAGTAGTATCCGGGCCTTAGCCGGGGAGCTGTTTTTT
15	TRBV28	TRBD1	TRBJ1-4	-	CASSLAWTGDEKLFF	TGTGCCAGCAGTTTAGCGTGGACAGGGGACGAAAAACTGTTTTTT
14	TRBV18	TRBD1	TRBJ2-5	-	CASSPGDSQETQYF	TGTGCCAGCTCACCAGGGGACAGCCAAGAGACCCAGTACTTC
14	TRBV7-9	TRBD1	TRBJ2-7	-	CASSSDRDSYEQYF	TGTGCCAGCAGCTCGGACAGGGACTCCTACGAGCAGTACTTC
14	TRBV28	-	TRBJ1-2	-	CASTLGPSNYGYTF	TGTGCCAGCACCTTGGGACCATCTAACTATGGCTACACCTTC
15	TRBV5-1	-	TRBJ1-4	-	CASSLAGGHNEKLFF	TGCGCCAGCAGCTTGGCTGGGGGGCATAACGAAAAACTGTTTTTT
13	TRBV6-5	-	TRBJ1-5	few	CASSYQGNQPQHF	TGTGCCAGCAGTTACCAGGGGAACCAGCCCCAGCATTTT
14	TRBV9	-	TRBJ2-1	few	CASSDGGAANEQFF	TGTGCCAGCAGTGATGGGGGAGCAGCCAATGAGCAGTTCTTC